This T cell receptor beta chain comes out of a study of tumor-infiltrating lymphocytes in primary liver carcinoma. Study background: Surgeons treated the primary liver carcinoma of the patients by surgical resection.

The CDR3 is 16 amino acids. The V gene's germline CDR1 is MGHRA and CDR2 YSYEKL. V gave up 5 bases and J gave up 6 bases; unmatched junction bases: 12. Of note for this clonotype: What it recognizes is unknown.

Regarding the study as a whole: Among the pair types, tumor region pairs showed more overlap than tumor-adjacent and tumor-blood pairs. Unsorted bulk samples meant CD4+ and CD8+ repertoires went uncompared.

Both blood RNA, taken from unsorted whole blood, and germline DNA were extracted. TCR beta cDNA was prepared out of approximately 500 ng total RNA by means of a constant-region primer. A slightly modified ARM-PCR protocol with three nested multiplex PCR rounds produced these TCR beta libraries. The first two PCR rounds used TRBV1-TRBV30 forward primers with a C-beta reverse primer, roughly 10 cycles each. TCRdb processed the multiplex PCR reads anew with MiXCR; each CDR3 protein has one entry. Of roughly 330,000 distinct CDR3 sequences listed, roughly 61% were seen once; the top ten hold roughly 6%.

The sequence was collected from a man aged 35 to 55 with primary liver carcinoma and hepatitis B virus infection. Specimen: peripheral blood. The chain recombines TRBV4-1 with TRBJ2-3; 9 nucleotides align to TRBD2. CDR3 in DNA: TGCGCCAGCAGCGTCCAGGGGCGGGAGGGCCTCGATACGCAGTATTTT. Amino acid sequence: CASSVQGREGLDTQYF.